The clone carrying this T cell receptor beta chain was seen a handful of times. The antigen remains undetermined. Profiled with immunoSEQ multiplex PCR; TCRdb holds only in-frame clones, not every one. The sample carries roughly 2,500 clones, roughly 78% recorded once. The data originate from a study of immune cell composition in non-small cell lung cancer. Study-level points and caveats: TIL tumour reactivity correlated with maximal tumour-associated clone frequency in adenocarcinoma. Tumour-associated clones >0.5% occurred in 30% to 35% of adenocarcinomas, less than 80% of squamous.

The CDR3 is 15 residues long. The germline V gene has CDR1 SGHTA and CDR2 FQGTGA. J was trimmed by 7 bases and V by 5 bases; bases with no gene match: 9. The sequencing input was lung tumor tissue. The V call is TRBV7-3, the J call TRBJ2-3, with 10 bases aligning to TRBD1. This receptor was identified in a human donor with non-small cell lung cancer. Written as DNA, the CDR3 is TGTGCCAGCAGCCCCATAGGACAGGGGGTGAATACGCAGTATTTT. This encodes CASSPIGQGVNTQYF.